One and the same sample provided the 2 T cell receptor beta chains below, sequenced in a study of T-cell memory formation after mild COVID-19. Each CDR3 protein is one row after TCRdb ran MiXCR on the 5' RACE reads. The top ten hold around 23% of the sample, which has approximately 300,000 distinct CDR3 sequences, 15% seen once. Sequencing was done on a sample of PBMCs or a T cell subset sorted from them (not recorded which). All receptors derive from a man aged 18 to 30 who had mild COVID-19 (a few samples of this study predate the infection). Cell type and time point are not known.

V is TRBV5-1 and J is TRBJ2-7; 7 positions match TRBD2. This CDR3 is built from 14 residues. Germline V gives CDR1 SGHRS, CDR2 YFSETQ. Germline trimming cut 2 bases from V and 3 bases from J; bases unmatched to any gene: 5. DNA of the CDR3: TGCGCCAGCAGCTTAGCGGGGATCTTCTACGAGCAGTACTTC. The encoded protein is CASSLAGIFYEQYF.

This clonotype was observed a few times. The chain has TRBV6-6 and TRBJ2-2; D is unclear. Germline CDR1 is MNHNY and CDR2 is SVGAGI (reference sequence). CDR3 length: 15 amino acids. The V end was cut by 2 bases, the J end by 1 base, with 8 bases between. CDR3 sequence reads: CASSYTQLNTGELFF. CDR3 coding DNA: TGTGCCAGCAGTTACACCCAACTGAACACCGGGGAGCTGTTTTTT.